Listed below are T cell receptor beta chains from one sample, sequenced in a study of control samples from healthy donors and cancer patients. Clones were read by immunoSEQ multiplex PCR, and TCRdb kept only the in-frame ones, dropping some. The sample carries about 140,000 clones, under 95% recorded once. The sequencing sample was made of blood. The receptors here all came from a man between 18 and 35 years old in good health. The CDR3 runs from the conserved cysteine through the conserved F or W. The D gene is left open where the match is weak. Rows may omit the clone size; those that give it use once, few, many or a size class.

cdr3_nt: TGTGCCAGCAGTGCCGACAGCAATACCTATCAGCCCCAGCATTTT
cdr3_aa: CASSADSNTYQPQHF
v_call: TRBV2
j_call: TRBJ1-5
d_call: -
clone_size: once
cdr3_length: 15

cdr3_nt: TGTGCTAGTGGGTTGGGCCGGGACAGGGGTGAAGAGACCCAGTACTTC
cdr3_aa: CASGLGRDRGEETQYF
v_call: TRBV12-5
j_call: TRBJ2-5
d_call: TRBD1
clone_size: -
cdr3_length: 16

cdr3_nt: TGTGCCAGCAGTGAAATTCGGTCGGGACAGGGTGGTTCTGGCTACACCTTC
cdr3_aa: CASSEIRSGQGGSGYTF
v_call: TRBV6-1
j_call: TRBJ1-2
d_call: TRBD1
clone_size: -
cdr3_length: 17

cdr3_nt: TGTGCCAGCTCTACCGCGGGGGTGGGTGGCTACACCTTC
cdr3_aa: CASSTAGVGGYTF
v_call: TRBV6-5
j_call: TRBJ1-2
d_call: -
clone_size: -
cdr3_length: 13

cdr3_nt: TGTGCCAGCAGCTTTTCGGACAGTGGAAACACCATATATTTT
cdr3_aa: CASSFSDSGNTIYF
v_call: TRBV7-9
j_call: TRBJ1-3
d_call: -
clone_size: -
cdr3_length: 14

cdr3_nt: TGTGCCAGCAGTTTCGAGACAGGGAGGTCTGAAGCTTTCTTT
cdr3_aa: CASSFETGRSEAFF
v_call: TRBV6-5
j_call: TRBJ1-1
d_call: TRBD1
clone_size: -
cdr3_length: 14

cdr3_nt: TGTGCCAGCAGTTACTCGAGGGACAGCTACGAGCAGTACTTC
cdr3_aa: CASSYSRDSYEQYF
v_call: TRBV6-5
j_call: TRBJ2-7
d_call: TRBD1
clone_size: -
cdr3_length: 14

cdr3_nt: TGTGCCAGCAGCCGTGCCGGGACAGGGGGGAGCTCCTATAATTCACCCCTCCACTTT
cdr3_aa: CASSRAGTGGSSYNSPLHF
v_call: TRBV4-2
j_call: TRBJ1-6
d_call: TRBD1
clone_size: once
cdr3_length: 19

cdr3_nt: TGTGCCAGCAGTTTAGTCGAGTTCACTGAAGCTTTCTTT
cdr3_aa: CASSLVEFTEAFF
v_call: TRBV12-3/TRBV12-4
j_call: TRBJ1-1
d_call: -
clone_size: -
cdr3_length: 13

cdr3_nt: TGTGCCAGTAGTATCTCCCAGGGGAACACTGAAGCTTTCTTT
cdr3_aa: CASSISQGNTEAFF
v_call: TRBV19
j_call: TRBJ1-1
d_call: -
clone_size: -
cdr3_length: 14

cdr3_nt: TGCGCCAGCAGCCAAAGGGGTAGGACAGGGGGAGAGACCCAGTACTTC
cdr3_aa: CASSQRGRTGGETQYF
v_call: TRBV4-1
j_call: TRBJ2-5
d_call: TRBD1
clone_size: -
cdr3_length: 16

cdr3_nt: TGTGCCAGCAGTAATCCGGGACTTATGGATGAGCAGTTCTTC
cdr3_aa: CASSNPGLMDEQFF
v_call: TRBV6-5
j_call: TRBJ2-1
d_call: -
clone_size: -
cdr3_length: 14

cdr3_nt: TGCGCCAGCAGCCAAGATTTCGGGGGCATAAGGTATCAGCCCCAGCATTTT
cdr3_aa: CASSQDFGGIRYQPQHF
v_call: TRBV4-1
j_call: TRBJ1-5
d_call: -
clone_size: -
cdr3_length: 17

cdr3_nt: TGCGCCAGCAGCCCCCAGGCTGGTTGGGAGACCCAGTACTTC
cdr3_aa: CASSPQAGWETQYF
v_call: TRBV5-1
j_call: TRBJ2-5
d_call: -
clone_size: -
cdr3_length: 14

cdr3_nt: TGCGCCAGCAGCTCGGACGGGACCTACAATGAAAAACTGTTTTTT
cdr3_aa: CASSSDGTYNEKLFF
v_call: TRBV5-1
j_call: TRBJ1-4
d_call: -
clone_size: -
cdr3_length: 15

cdr3_nt: TGTGCCAGCTCACCACAGGGAGGGCCCTACAATGAGCAGTTCTTC
cdr3_aa: CASSPQGGPYNEQFF
v_call: TRBV18
j_call: TRBJ2-1
d_call: TRBD2
clone_size: -
cdr3_length: 15

cdr3_nt: TGTGCCAGCAGCTCTATAGCGGGGGGAAGGAATACGCAGTATTTT
cdr3_aa: CASSSIAGGRNTQYF
v_call: TRBV5-6
j_call: TRBJ2-3
d_call: TRBD2
clone_size: -
cdr3_length: 15

cdr3_nt: TGTGCCTGGAGCCACTTGACAGGGTATAATTCACCCCTCCACTTT
cdr3_aa: CAWSHLTGYNSPLHF
v_call: TRBV30
j_call: TRBJ1-6
d_call: TRBD1
clone_size: -
cdr3_length: 15

cdr3_nt: TGTGCCAGCGGCAGGGGGCGGCAAGAGACCCAGTACTTC
cdr3_aa: CASGRGRQETQYF
v_call: TRBV6-5
j_call: TRBJ2-5
d_call: TRBD1
clone_size: -
cdr3_length: 13

cdr3_nt: TGCGCCAGCAGTCTCAGGGACAGGGAGCCCCAGCATTTT
cdr3_aa: CASSLRDREPQHF
v_call: TRBV4-1
j_call: TRBJ1-5
d_call: TRBD1
clone_size: -
cdr3_length: 13

cdr3_nt: TGTGCCAGCAGCTTCACTATGGGTCCTGAAGCTTTCTTT
cdr3_aa: CASSFTMGPEAFF
v_call: TRBV11-2
j_call: TRBJ1-1
d_call: -
clone_size: -
cdr3_length: 13

cdr3_nt: TGTGCCATCCGAACAGGGGAGGATACTGAAGCTTTCTTT
cdr3_aa: CAIRTGEDTEAFF
v_call: TRBV10-3
j_call: TRBJ1-1
d_call: TRBD1
clone_size: -
cdr3_length: 13

cdr3_nt: TGTGCCAGCAGTTTATTTCCCAGGGTTAAGTTGGACTATGGCTACACCTTC
cdr3_aa: CASSLFPRVKLDYGYTF
v_call: TRBV28
j_call: TRBJ1-2
d_call: -
clone_size: once
cdr3_length: 17

cdr3_nt: TGTGCCAGTAGTATACCATCGAACACTGAAGCTTTCTTT
cdr3_aa: CASSIPSNTEAFF
v_call: TRBV19
j_call: TRBJ1-1
d_call: -
clone_size: -
cdr3_length: 13

cdr3_nt: TGTGCCAGCAGTGACCAGCCAGGGGGCGGGTACACTGAAGCTTTCTTT
cdr3_aa: CASSDQPGGGYTEAFF
v_call: TRBV6-1
j_call: TRBJ1-1
d_call: TRBD1
clone_size: -
cdr3_length: 16

cdr3_nt: TGCAGCGTTGCAACCGGGACAGGGGGCAGGGACACTGAAGCTTTCTTT
cdr3_aa: CSVATGTGGRDTEAFF
v_call: TRBV29-1
j_call: TRBJ1-1
d_call: TRBD1
clone_size: -
cdr3_length: 16

cdr3_nt: TGTGCCAGCAGTTTTCGCGGGGGAGCTTTCTTT
cdr3_aa: CASSFRGGAFF
v_call: TRBV28
j_call: TRBJ1-1
d_call: -
clone_size: few
cdr3_length: 11

cdr3_nt: TGTGCCAGCAGTGGGACAGGGGGCATTGAAGCTTTCTTT
cdr3_aa: CASSGTGGIEAFF
v_call: TRBV12-3/TRBV12-4
j_call: TRBJ1-1
d_call: TRBD1
clone_size: -
cdr3_length: 13

cdr3_nt: TGCGCCAGCAGCCAAGGATCTGGCAACTACGAGCAGTACTTC
cdr3_aa: CASSQGSGNYEQYF
v_call: TRBV4-1
j_call: TRBJ2-7
d_call: -
clone_size: -
cdr3_length: 14

cdr3_nt: TGTGCCAGCAGCTCGAACGGAGGGGCGACCACTGAAGCTTTCTTT
cdr3_aa: CASSSNGGATTEAFF
v_call: TRBV7-2
j_call: TRBJ1-1
d_call: -
clone_size: -
cdr3_length: 15

cdr3_nt: TGTGCCAGCAGCCCCCAGGGGGCGACTGGCTACACCTTC
cdr3_aa: CASSPQGATGYTF
v_call: TRBV3-1/TRBV3-2
j_call: TRBJ1-2
d_call: TRBD1
clone_size: -
cdr3_length: 13

cdr3_nt: TGTGCCAGTAGTCTGGGGTATGGCTACACCTTC
cdr3_aa: CASSLGYGYTF
v_call: TRBV19
j_call: TRBJ1-2
d_call: -
clone_size: -
cdr3_length: 11

cdr3_nt: TGTGCCAGCAACTACAGGGACCCTCGGGATTCACCCCTCCACTTT
cdr3_aa: CASNYRDPRDSPLHF
v_call: TRBV6-5
j_call: TRBJ1-6
d_call: -
clone_size: -
cdr3_length: 15

cdr3_nt: TGTGCCAGTAGTAGTCAGGGGTTTTTCGACGAGCAGTACTTC
cdr3_aa: CASSSQGFFDEQYF
v_call: TRBV19
j_call: TRBJ2-7
d_call: -
clone_size: once
cdr3_length: 14

cdr3_nt: TGCGCCAGCCGGACAGACCGACAAAGGGCTTTCTTT
cdr3_aa: CASRTDRQRAFF
v_call: TRBV5-1
j_call: TRBJ1-1
d_call: -
clone_size: -
cdr3_length: 12

cdr3_nt: TGTGCCAGCAGTTTTGTCGAGAATGAGCAGTTCTTC
cdr3_aa: CASSFVENEQFF
v_call: TRBV12-3/TRBV12-4
j_call: TRBJ2-1
d_call: -
clone_size: -
cdr3_length: 12

cdr3_nt: TGCGCCAGCAGCTTGGCGGGGACAGACCTTGGAAACACCATATATTTT
cdr3_aa: CASSLAGTDLGNTIYF
v_call: TRBV5-1
j_call: TRBJ1-3
d_call: TRBD1
clone_size: once
cdr3_length: 16

cdr3_nt: TGTGCCAGCGTTTTAGGGACAGGGCTAAATCAGCCCCAGCATTTT
cdr3_aa: CASVLGTGLNQPQHF
v_call: TRBV6-5
j_call: TRBJ1-5
d_call: TRBD1
clone_size: -
cdr3_length: 15

cdr3_nt: TGTGCCAGCAGCCAAGAGAAGGGCGCGGACGAAAAACTGTTTTTT
cdr3_aa: CASSQEKGADEKLFF
v_call: TRBV3-1/TRBV3-2
j_call: TRBJ1-4
d_call: -
clone_size: -
cdr3_length: 15

cdr3_nt: TGTGCCAGCAGCAAAAGCGCAGCGAGCTACTCTGGAAACACCATATATTTT
cdr3_aa: CASSKSAASYSGNTIYF
v_call: TRBV21-1
j_call: TRBJ1-3
d_call: -
clone_size: once
cdr3_length: 17

cdr3_nt: TGTGCCAGCAGCCAACAACTAGAGCAGTTCTTC
cdr3_aa: CASSQQLEQFF
v_call: TRBV5-5
j_call: TRBJ2-1
d_call: -
clone_size: once
cdr3_length: 11

cdr3_nt: TGTGCCAGCAGCCCCCCCCCGGGACAGGGGCGACTCCAATCCTATGGCTACACCTTC
cdr3_aa: CASSPPPGQGRLQSYGYTF
v_call: TRBV6-4
j_call: TRBJ1-2
d_call: TRBD1
clone_size: -
cdr3_length: 19

cdr3_nt: TGTGCCAGCAGTTTACGTCCAGGGGCGGGAAATTCACCCCTCCACTTT
cdr3_aa: CASSLRPGAGNSPLHF
v_call: TRBV27
j_call: TRBJ1-6
d_call: -
clone_size: -
cdr3_length: 16

cdr3_nt: TGTGCCAGCAGTAGGGACGGCCTAATGCAAGAGACCCAGTACTTC
cdr3_aa: CASSRDGLMQETQYF
v_call: TRBV6-8
j_call: TRBJ2-5
d_call: -
clone_size: -
cdr3_length: 15

cdr3_nt: TGTGCCAGTAGTATAATTGCGGGGCCCCAGCATTTT
cdr3_aa: CASSIIAGPQHF
v_call: TRBV19
j_call: TRBJ1-5
d_call: -
clone_size: -
cdr3_length: 12

cdr3_nt: TGTGCCAGCAGCTTTGTTCTAGCGGGGGAGCTTTTCACAGATACGCAGTATTTT
cdr3_aa: CASSFVLAGELFTDTQYF
v_call: TRBV11-2
j_call: TRBJ2-3
d_call: TRBD2
clone_size: -
cdr3_length: 18

cdr3_nt: TGTGCCAGCAGCTGGGGGGGTAGTTCGAACACTGAAGCTTTCTTT
cdr3_aa: CASSWGGSSNTEAFF
v_call: TRBV7-9
j_call: TRBJ1-1
d_call: -
clone_size: -
cdr3_length: 15

cdr3_nt: TGTGCCAGCAGCGCGCTAGGGACCCCTCGTACTGAAGCTTTCTTT
cdr3_aa: CASSALGTPRTEAFF
v_call: TRBV28
j_call: TRBJ1-1
d_call: -
clone_size: -
cdr3_length: 15

cdr3_nt: TGTGCCAGCAGCACCGGACACGGGCAACAGCCCCAGCATTTT
cdr3_aa: CASSTGHGQQPQHF
v_call: TRBV11-2
j_call: TRBJ1-5
d_call: -
clone_size: -
cdr3_length: 14

cdr3_nt: TGTGCCAGCAGCTCAGACATTACTAACTATGGCTACACCTTC
cdr3_aa: CASSSDITNYGYTF
v_call: TRBV7-2
j_call: TRBJ1-2
d_call: -
clone_size: -
cdr3_length: 14

cdr3_nt: TGTGCCAGCAGCTTCGCCGGGACAAAACACAATGAGCAGTTCTTC
cdr3_aa: CASSFAGTKHNEQFF
v_call: TRBV5-4
j_call: TRBJ2-1
d_call: -
clone_size: -
cdr3_length: 15

cdr3_nt: TGTGCCAGCAGTGAAGGGATCACAGATACGCAGTATTTT
cdr3_aa: CASSEGITDTQYF
v_call: TRBV2
j_call: TRBJ2-3
d_call: -
clone_size: -
cdr3_length: 13

cdr3_nt: TGTGCCAGCAGCTTAGCCGGGACAAGAAATGAAAAACTGTTTTTT
cdr3_aa: CASSLAGTRNEKLFF
v_call: TRBV7-2
j_call: TRBJ1-4
d_call: -
clone_size: -
cdr3_length: 15

cdr3_nt: TGTGCCAGCAGTCCACTGAGGTTTAGGCAGGCGGGAGAGCAGTACTTC
cdr3_aa: CASSPLRFRQAGEQYF
v_call: TRBV2
j_call: TRBJ2-7
d_call: -
clone_size: -
cdr3_length: 16

cdr3_nt: TGTGCCAGCAGTTTACAGCACAATGAGCAGTTCTTC
cdr3_aa: CASSLQHNEQFF
v_call: TRBV6-2/TRBV6-3
j_call: TRBJ2-1
d_call: -
clone_size: -
cdr3_length: 12